This T cell receptor beta chain was identified during a study of blood T cell repertoires in COVID-19. Method: immunoSEQ multiplex PCR; TCRdb's copy keeps in-frame clones and lacks some. Of approximately 100,000 clones in the sample, 76% were seen once. Trimming pared 1 base from V and 8 bases from J, leaving 14 bases between. The CDR3 runs 14 residues. The germline V gene encodes CDR1 SEHNR and CDR2 FQNEAQ (reference sequence). The chain has TRBV7-9 and TRBJ1-2; perhaps TRBD1 as D (5 bases). The origin of this receptor is a man older than 75 with COVID-19, enrolled during active disease. Sequences were obtained from peripheral blood. This CDR3 is CASSLEGGPGGYTF. The CDR3 coding sequence is TGTGCCAGCAGCTTAGAAGGTGGCCCAGGGGGCTACACCTTC.